This T cell receptor (beta chain) stems from a study of Ad26.COV2.S vaccination and SARS-CoV-2 variants. Sequenced by immunoSEQ multiplex PCR; TCRdb stores in-frame clones only, minus some. In the table there are fewer than 600,000 clones, 89% of which are singletons. CDR3 length: 14 residues. V was pared by 4 bases and J by 8 bases, with 7 bases of the junction left unmatched. Germline V gene lookup returns CDR1 SGHNT and CDR2 YYREEE (reference sequence). Treatment noted: around 19 received Ad26.COV2.S at low or high dose, single or two shots; about 5 received placebo; per-sample allocation not given. Each sample was drawn 63 days after the first injection (of vaccine or placebo).

The chain combines TRBV5-4 with TRBJ2-1, with 9 nucleotides matching TRBD2. The sequence was obtained from a person between 18 and 65 years old who received the Ad26.COV2.S COVID-19 vaccine or a placebo. The sample consisted of peripheral blood, taken in a trial of Ad26.COV2.S vaccine versus placebo. CDR3 protein: CASSQGLAQDEQFF. The CDR3 DNA is TGTGCCAGCAGCCAAGGACTAGCGCAAGATGAGCAGTTCTTC.